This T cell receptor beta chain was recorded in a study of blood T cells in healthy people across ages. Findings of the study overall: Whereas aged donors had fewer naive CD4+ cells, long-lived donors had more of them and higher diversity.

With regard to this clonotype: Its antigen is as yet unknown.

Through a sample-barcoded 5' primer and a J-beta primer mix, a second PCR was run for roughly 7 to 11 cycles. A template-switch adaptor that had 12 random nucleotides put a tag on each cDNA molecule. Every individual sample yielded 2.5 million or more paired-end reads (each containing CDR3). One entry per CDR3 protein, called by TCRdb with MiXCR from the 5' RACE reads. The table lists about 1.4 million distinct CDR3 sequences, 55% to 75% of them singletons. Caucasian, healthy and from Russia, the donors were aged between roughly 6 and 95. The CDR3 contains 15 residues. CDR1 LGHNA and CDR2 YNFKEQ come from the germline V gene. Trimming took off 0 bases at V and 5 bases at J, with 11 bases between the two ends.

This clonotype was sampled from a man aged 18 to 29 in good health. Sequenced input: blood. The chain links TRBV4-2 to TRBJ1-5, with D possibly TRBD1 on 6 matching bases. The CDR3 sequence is CASSQDRQEHQPQHF. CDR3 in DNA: TGTGCCAGCAGCCAAGATCGACAGGAGCATCAGCCCCAGCATTTT.